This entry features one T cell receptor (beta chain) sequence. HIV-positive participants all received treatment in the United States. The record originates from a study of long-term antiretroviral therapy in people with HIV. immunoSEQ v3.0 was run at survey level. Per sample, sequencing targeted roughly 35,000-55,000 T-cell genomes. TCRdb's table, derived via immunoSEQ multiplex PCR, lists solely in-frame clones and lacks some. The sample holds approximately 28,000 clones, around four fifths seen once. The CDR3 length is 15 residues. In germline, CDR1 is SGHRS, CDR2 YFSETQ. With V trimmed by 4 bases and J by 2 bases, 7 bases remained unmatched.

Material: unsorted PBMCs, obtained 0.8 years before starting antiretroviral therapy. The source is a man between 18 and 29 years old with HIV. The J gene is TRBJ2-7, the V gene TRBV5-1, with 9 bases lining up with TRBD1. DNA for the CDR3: TGCGCCAGCAGCGCTAACAGGGGGCGAGCCTACGAGCAGTACTTC. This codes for CASSANRGRAYEQYF. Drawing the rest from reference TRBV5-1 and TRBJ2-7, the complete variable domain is KAGVTQTPRYLIKTRGQQVTLSCSPISGHRSVSWYQQTPGQGLQFLFEYFSETQRNKGNFPGRFSGRQFSNSRSEMNVSTLELGDSALYLCASSANRGRAYEQYFGPGTRLTVT.